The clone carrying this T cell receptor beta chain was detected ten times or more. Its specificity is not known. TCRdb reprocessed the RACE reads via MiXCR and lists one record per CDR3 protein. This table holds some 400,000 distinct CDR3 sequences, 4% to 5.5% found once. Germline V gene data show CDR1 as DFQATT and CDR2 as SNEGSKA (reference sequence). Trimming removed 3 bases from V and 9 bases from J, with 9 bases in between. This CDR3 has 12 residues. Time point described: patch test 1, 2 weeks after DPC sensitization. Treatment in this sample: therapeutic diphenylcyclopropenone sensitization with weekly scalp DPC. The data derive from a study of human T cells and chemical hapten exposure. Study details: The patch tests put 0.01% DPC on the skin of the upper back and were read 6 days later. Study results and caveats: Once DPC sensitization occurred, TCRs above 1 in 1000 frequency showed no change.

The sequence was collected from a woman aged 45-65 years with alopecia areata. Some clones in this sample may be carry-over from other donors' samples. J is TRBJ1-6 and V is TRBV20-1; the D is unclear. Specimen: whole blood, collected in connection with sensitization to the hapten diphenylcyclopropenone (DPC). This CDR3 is CSARRDSSPLHF. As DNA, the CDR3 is TGCAGTGCTAGGCGGGATAGTTCACCCCTCCACTTT.